A single sample gave rise to the 5 T cell receptor beta chains below, sequenced in a study of control samples from healthy donors and cancer patients. Repertoires were generated with immunoSEQ multiplex PCR, while TCRdb's copy carries only in-frame clones and drops some. This table holds under 150,000 clones, about 95% found once. Sequenced: blood. Receptors were obtained from a man aged 25-45 years in good health.

This chain joins TRBV5-1 and TRBJ1-2; 12 positions agree with TRBD1. Germline CDR1 and CDR2: SGHRS and YFSETQ. The J segment lost 5 bases and the V segment lost 4 bases, leaving 9 bases of the junction unmatched. The CDR3 has 16 amino acids. The CDR3 loop is CASSTGQGAEGYGYTF. The CDR3 coding sequence is TGCGCCAGCAGCACGGGACAGGGGGCAGAGGGGTATGGCTACACCTTC.

This clone was observed once. This rearrangement joins TRBV6-4 to TRBJ2-3; 8 bases align to TRBD2. J lost 0 bases, V lost 5 bases, and 4 bases had no gene match. This CDR3 comprises 15 residues. Germline V gene lookup returns CDR1 MRHNA and CDR2 SNTAGT. The CDR3 DNA reads as TGTGCCAGCAGTCCTGCGGGGGGTAGCACAGATACGCAGTATTTT. This sequence encodes CASSPAGGSTDTQYF.

The chain uses TRBV4-1 and TRBJ2-3; D may match TRBD1 or TRBD2 (6 bases each). Trimming stripped 1 base from V and 6 bases from J, with 17 bases between. CDR3 length: 16 residues. CDR1 MGHRA and CDR2 YSYEKL come from the germline V gene. CDR3 in DNA: TGCGCCAGCAGCCAAGTGGGCCGGGGGCGAGCGGATACGCAGTATTTT. It translates to CASSQVGRGRADTQYF.

V usage is TRBV5-1 and J usage is TRBJ1-6; TRBD1 agrees at 7 bases. Germline values: CDR1 SGHRS, CDR2 YFSETQ. V dropped 4 bases and J dropped 6; count of bases not matched to a gene: 7. CDR3 length: 15 amino acids. CDR3 bases: TGCGCCAGCAGCCCGGACAGGCCTACTAATTCACCCCTCCACTTT. This gives the protein CASSPDRPTNSPLHF.

This chain connects TRBV7-9 to TRBJ1-1; 8 positions agree with TRBD1. The CDR3 extends over 17 amino acids. Germline V lookup: CDR1 SEHNR, CDR2 FQNEAQ (reference sequence). Losses at the gene ends were 6 bases for V and 0 bases for J; bases not matched to a gene: 12. The CDR3 here is CASSPPGQGLMNTEAFF. The CDR3 DNA follows: TGTGCCAGCAGTCCCCCCGGACAGGGCCTCATGAACACTGAAGCTTTCTTT. Drawing the rest from reference TRBV7-9 and TRBJ1-1, the complete variable domain is DTGVSQNPRHKITKRGQNVTFRCDPISEHNRLYWYRQTLGQGPEFLTYFQNEAQLEKSRLLSDRFSAERPKGSFSTLEIQRTEQGDSAMYLCASSPPGQGLMNTEAFFGQGTRLTVV.